Below are 17 T cell receptor beta chains sequenced from a single sample in a study of shared clonotypes between healthy human individuals. TCRdb's copy holds only in-frame clones and misses some; the assay was immunoSEQ multiplex PCR. The sample lists around 2,000,000 clones, 90% to 95% occurring once. Specimen: naive CD4+ T cells sorted from blood. Subset described: CD45RA+ positively selected. These receptors originate from a man between 18 and 29 years old in good health.

This clone showed up just once. This same CDR3 is encoded by further DNA sequences in the sample. The genes are TRBV27 and TRBJ2-7; 9 bases match TRBD1. This CDR3 comprises 14 residues. The V gene end was trimmed by 5 bases and the J gene end by 4 bases; junction bases not matched to a gene: 6. CDR1 is MNHEY, CDR2 SMNVEV, per germline (reference sequence). The CDR3 sequence: CASSPRDRVYEQYF. The CDR3 DNA follows: TGTGCCAGCAGTCCTCGGGACAGGGTATACGAGCAGTACTTC.

The V and J genes are TRBV10-3 and TRBJ2-7; 9 positions agree with TRBD2. The CDR3 is 13 residues long. Germline assignment: CDR1 ENHRY and CDR2 SYGVKD. The ends lost 5 bases at V and 6 bases at J; junction bases unmatched: 5. DNA for the CDR3: TGTGCCATCAGTCCTAGCGGGGAGTCCGAGCAGTACTTC. Translation gives CAISPSGESEQYF.

The chain couples TRBV6-1 to TRBJ2-3, with 10 bases identical to TRBD2. CDR1 is MNHNS, CDR2 SASEGT, per germline. This CDR3 has 16 residues. V lost 4 bases and J lost 4; bases outside the gene matches: 8. The CDR3 sequence is CASSGPTSGTADTQYF. For the CDR3, the DNA is TGTGCCAGCAGTGGGCCTACTAGCGGGACGGCAGATACGCAGTATTTT.

The chain is built from TRBV7-6 and TRBJ2-1, with TRBD2 as a possible D gene (5 bases). This CDR3 is 13 amino acids long. Between the trimmed V and J ends, which lost 1 base and 5 bases, there was a span of 6 bases. Germline V lookup: CDR1 SGHVS, CDR2 FNYEAQ. The DNA for the CDR3 is TGTGCCAGCAGCTTAGGGCGGGACAATGAGCAGTTCTTC. Amino acid sequence: CASSLGRDNEQFF.

This rearrangement joins TRBV6-5 to TRBJ2-5; the D gene could be TRBD1 or TRBD2 (5 bases each). The J call is in doubt because the DNA end fits TRBJ2-7 better. Per the germline V gene, CDR1 is MNHEY and CDR2 is SVGAGI. The CDR3 runs to 15 residues. This CDR3 reads CASSYFAGSSYEQYF. CDR3 nucleotide sequence: TGTGCCAGCAGTTACTTTGCAGGGAGCTCCTACGAGCAGTACTTC.

The J gene is TRBJ2-3, the V gene TRBV4-3; D may match TRBD1 or TRBD2 (6 bases each). V was trimmed by 4 bases and J by 4 bases, leaving 18 bases between them. CDR3 size: 16 residues. Germline V lookup: CDR1 LGHNA, CDR2 YSLEER. The CDR3 coding sequence is TGCGCCAGCAGCCCGGGGGCGGAAAGAGGGGCAGATACGCAGTATTTT. It translates to CASSPGAERGADTQYF.

The chain has TRBV5-1 and TRBJ2-7; tentative D call: TRBD2 (5 bases). CDR3 size: 13 residues. V lost 4 bases and J lost 0, with 8 bases in between. Germline values: CDR1 SGHRS, CDR2 YFSETQ. The CDR3 protein is CASSRGNSYEQYF. The CDR3 DNA follows: TGCGCCAGCAGCCGGGGAAACTCCTACGAGCAGTACTTC.

The chain links TRBV6-5 to TRBJ2-7, with 7 bases identical to TRBD2. The CDR3 consists of 14 residues. The junction had 8 bases not matched to a gene; V was cut back by 6 bases and J by 3 bases. Germline V gene sequence: CDR1 MNHEY, CDR2 SVGAGI. CDR3: CASRPMGGSYEQYF. DNA for the CDR3: TGTGCCAGCAGGCCGATGGGCGGGAGCTACGAGCAGTACTTC.

The V gene is TRBV5-4, the J gene TRBJ1-2; D is uncertain. Germline assignment: CDR1 SGHNT and CDR2 YYREEE (reference sequence). The V and J ends lost 2 bases and 2 bases respectively, with 10 bases between them. The length of the CDR3 is 14 residues. The CDR3 protein is CASSFNPENYGYTF. DNA of the CDR3: TGTGCCAGCAGCTTCAATCCGGAGAACTATGGCTACACCTTC.

The chain couples TRBV28 to TRBJ2-7, with 9 nucleotides matching TRBD1. V dropped 7 bases and J dropped 1; count of bases not matched to a gene: 8. The germline CDR1 and CDR2 sequences are MDHEN and SYDVKM. CDR3 length equals 15 residues. DNA of the CDR3: TGTGCCAGCACCTCCCCGGGACAGGGATCCTACGAGCAGTACTTC. The encoded protein is CASTSPGQGSYEQYF.

Worth noting for this clone: This specimen includes other DNA sequences encoding the same CDR3. The rearrangement uses TRBV5-1 and TRBJ2-2; D not certain. V dropped 5 bases and J dropped 3 bases, with 8 bases sitting between them. The germline V gene has CDR1 SGHRS and CDR2 YFSETQ. The CDR3 is 13 residues long. CDR3 residues: CASSSGDTGELFF. In DNA, the CDR3 is TGCGCCAGCAGTTCCGGTGACACCGGGGAGCTGTTTTTT.

The chain uses TRBV18 and TRBJ2-5; 14 nucleotides agree with TRBD2. CDR3 length: 19 residues. Trimming cost V 3 bases and J 0 bases; bases outside gene matches: 9. From germline, CDR1 is KGHSH and CDR2 LQKENI. The CDR3: CASSPQGLAGEGNQETQYF. CDR3 bases: TGTGCCAGCTCACCGCAGGGACTAGCGGGAGAGGGCAACCAAGAGACCCAGTACTTC.

The CDR3 sequence: CASRGQGDEKLFF. CDR3 bases: TGTGCCAGCAGGGGACAGGGGGATGAAAAACTGTTTTTT. This chain uses TRBV6-6 with TRBJ1-4, with 11 positions matching TRBD1. Trimming removed 6 bases from V and 6 bases from J; junction bases left unmatched: 0. Germline CDR1 and CDR2: MNHNY and SVGAGI (reference sequence). The CDR3 runs 13 residues.

The rearrangement uses TRBV18 and TRBJ2-7, with D maybe TRBD1 (6 bases). This CDR3 spans 18 amino acids. Looked up from germline, CDR1 is KGHSH and CDR2 is LQKENI. V was cut by 4 bases and J by 0 bases, with 22 bases left in between. The CDR3: CASSRVQGKSPSSYEQYF. As DNA, the CDR3 is TGTGCCAGCTCACGGGTACAGGGTAAAAGCCCTAGCTCCTACGAGCAGTACTTC.

The CDR3 spells CATQWGVTDTQYF. In DNA form, the CDR3 reads TGTGCCACCCAATGGGGGGTCACAGATACGCAGTATTTT. V and J are TRBV2 and TRBJ2-3, with TRBD2 as a possible D gene (6 bases). V was cut by 10 bases and J by 2 bases, with 13 bases left in between. This CDR3 contains 13 residues. From germline, CDR1 is SNHLY and CDR2 FYNNEI.

This chain uses TRBV15 with TRBJ2-1; D gene ambiguous. The germline gives CDR1 LNHNV, CDR2 YYDKDF (reference sequence). Deletions cut 5 bases from V and 12 bases from J, with 17 bases between. The CDR3 spans 13 residues. The CDR3 sequence is CATSRPPLTAQFF. CDR3 nucleotides: TGTGCCACCAGCCGTCCCCCACTAACGGCGCAGTTCTTC.

The chain combines TRBV5-4 with TRBJ1-5; TRBD1 is a possible D gene (5 bases). Germline CDR1 and CDR2: SGHNT and YYREEE (reference sequence). CDR3 length equals 13 residues. Trimming pared 4 bases from V and 6 bases from J, leaving 11 bases between. The chain's CDR3 is CASSADQGQPQHF. As DNA, the CDR3 is TGTGCCAGCAGCGCTGACCAGGGTCAGCCCCAGCATTTT.